This entry lists 12 T cell receptor beta chains sequenced from one sample in a study of T cell changes during pregnancy in multiple sclerosis. The assay was immunoSEQ multiplex PCR, and TCRdb's table has in-frame clones only and misses some. The sample has 50,000 or so clones; 85% to 95% are singletons. The sample consisted of CD4+ T cells from peripheral blood mononuclear cells, taken in the second trimester of pregnancy. The receptors stem from a female donor with multiple sclerosis, enrolled in a pregnancy study.

The chain combines TRBV6-1 with TRBJ2-2, with TRBD1 as a possible D gene (5 bases). CDR1 is MNHNS, CDR2 SASEGT, per germline. The CDR3 is made up of 15 amino acids. Trimming removed 6 bases at V and 3 bases at J, with 14 bases between. CDR3 in DNA: TGTGCCAGCAGCCCCTGGGGCCTAGACACCGGGGAGCTGTTTTTT. Residues: CASSPWGLDTGELFF.

V gene TRBV4-1 combines with J gene TRBJ2-7; tentatively, D is TRBD1 (5 bases). The germline V gene has CDR1 MGHRA and CDR2 YSYEKL. V lost 1 base and J lost 7, with 11 bases in between. CDR3 length: 13 residues. This CDR3 is CASSQVIPGEQYF. In nucleotides, the CDR3 is TGCGCCAGCAGCCAAGTCATCCCAGGGGAGCAGTACTTC.

This clone was recorded once. The chain combines TRBV2 with TRBJ1-1; D gene ambiguous. CDR1 and CDR2 (germline): SNHLY, FYNNEI. This CDR3 is built from 15 residues. The germline V and J ends were trimmed by 6 bases and 0 bases, with 14 bases remaining between them. Here the CDR3 reads CASSPLQIMNTEAFF. The CDR3 nucleotides are TGTGCCAGCAGCCCCCTACAGATCATGAACACTGAAGCTTTCTTT.

The chain employs TRBV6-5 and TRBJ1-3; no definite D call. The ends were cut back, 7 bases at V and 3 bases at J, with 4 bases in the middle. CDR1 MNHEY and CDR2 SVGAGI come from the germline V gene. This CDR3 spans 11 amino acids. CDR3 sequence reads: CASKLGNTIYF. The CDR3 DNA reads TGTGCCAGCAAACTTGGAAACACCATATATTTT.

The rearrangement links TRBV5-1 to TRBJ2-1; D may be TRBD1 (5 bases). CDR3 length: 12 amino acids. The ends were cut back, 3 bases at V and 10 bases at J, with 11 bases in the middle. Looked up from germline, CDR1 is SGHRS and CDR2 is YFSETQ. The CDR3 here is CASSSQGKEQFF. CDR3 nucleotides: TGCGCCAGCAGCTCCCAGGGCAAGGAGCAGTTCTTC.

The J gene is TRBJ1-5, the V gene TRBV5-6; a weak D match, TRBD1 (6 bases). The ends were cut back, 1 base at V and 3 bases at J, with 14 bases in the middle. Germline V gene sequence: CDR1 SGHDT, CDR2 YYEEEE. CDR3 length: 16 amino acids. CDR3 residues: CASSLRGLKANQPQHF. The CDR3 region has the DNA TGTGCCAGCAGCTTGAGGGGGTTGAAGGCCAATCAGCCCCAGCATTTT.

Here the CDR3 reads CASSGAGLGTEAFF. Here the CDR3 DNA reads TGTGCCAGCAGCGGCGCAGGGTTAGGCACTGAAGCTTTCTTT. The chain links TRBV2 to TRBJ1-1, with a tentative D call TRBD1 (5 bases). The V end lost 6 bases, the J end lost 4 bases, and 15 bases lay between the germline ends. The CDR3 consists of 14 residues. The V gene's germline CDR1 is SNHLY and CDR2 FYNNEI.

The rearrangement uses TRBV9 and TRBJ1-2, with D possibly being TRBD1 (6 bases). The germline CDR1 and CDR2 sequences are SGDLS and YYNGEE. Trimming took 4 bases from V and 3 from J, leaving 10 bases between them. This CDR3 contains 13 residues. CDR3: CASSLQGDYGYTF. CDR3 DNA: TGTGCCAGCAGCCTACAGGGAGACTATGGCTACACCTTC.

The V call is TRBV6-6, the J call TRBJ2-1, with 8 bases fitting TRBD1. Germline values: CDR1 MNHNY, CDR2 SVGAGI (reference sequence). The ends lost 2 bases at V and 10 bases at J; junction bases unmatched: 7. The CDR3 is 14 amino acids. CDR3: CASSYRQGNREQFF. The CDR3 bases are TGTGCCAGCAGTTACCGACAGGGGAACAGGGAGCAGTTCTTC.

Comments on this clone: Mismatch with germline at one junction end may stem from a read error. The gene calls are TRBV2 and TRBJ2-7; maybe TRBD2 (5 bases). The CDR3 is 12 residues long. The germline V gene encodes CDR1 SNHLY and CDR2 FYNNEI. CDR3 sequence: CGSLGVSYEQYF. The CDR3 region has the DNA TGTGGCAGCCTCGGGGTTTCCTACGAGCAGTACTTC.

CDR3 sequence reads: CAGTPPGVPYNEKLFF. CDR3 in DNA: TGTGCCGGTACCCCCCCGGGGGTACCCTATAATGAAAAACTGTTTTTT. V gene TRBV7-9 combines with J gene TRBJ1-4; perhaps TRBD1 as D (5 bases). Looked up from germline, CDR1 is SEHNR and CDR2 is FQNEAQ (reference sequence). The V end lost 11 bases, the J end lost 4 bases, and 23 bases lay between the germline ends. This CDR3 region has 16 residues.

V gene TRBV7-2 combines with J gene TRBJ1-5, with a possible D match to TRBD1 (6 bases). CDR3 size: 12 residues. Germline CDR1 SGHTA, CDR2 FQGNSA. The ends were cut back, 5 bases at V and 7 bases at J, with 9 bases in the middle. The CDR3 DNA follows: TGTGCCAGCAGCCTACAGGGACAGCCCCAGCATTTT. Its translation: CASSLQGQPQHF. The whole variable domain, filled in from reference TRBV7-2 and TRBJ1-5, reads GAGVSQSPSNKVTEKGKDVELRCDPISGHTALYWYRQSLGQGLEFLIYFQGNSAPDKSGLPSDRFSAERTGGSVSTLTIQRTQQEDSAVYLCASSLQGQPQHFGDGTRLSIL.